Given below is one T cell receptor (beta chain) in context. The antigen remains undetermined. Vbeta (60) and Jbeta (13) primers were used in the PCR. Clones were sequenced by immunoSEQ multiplex PCR, and TCRdb holds only the in-frame ones, with some missing. The sample lists 180,000 or so clones, over 65% occurring once. This sample is drawn from a study of cytomegalovirus exposure and HLA in healthy donors. Overall study findings and caveats: V- and J-gene trimming in TCR beta was tied to a missense DCLRE1C variant by an analysis performed later. Indistinguishable V segments, including TRBV6-2 and TRBV6-3, were excluded.

There are 15 residues in the CDR3. J lost 6 bases, V lost 7 bases, and 9 bases had no gene match. Germline CDR1 MRHNA, CDR2 SNTAGT. The clonotype comes from a man between 18 and 29 years old in good health and CMV-seronegative. The genes are TRBV6-4 and TRBJ2-2; 9 bases map to TRBD1. What was sequenced was PBMCs. Here the CDR3 DNA reads TGTGCCAGCAACAAACAGGGGGCGGGTGCCGGGGAGCTGTTTTTT. Translation gives CASNKQGAGAGELFF.